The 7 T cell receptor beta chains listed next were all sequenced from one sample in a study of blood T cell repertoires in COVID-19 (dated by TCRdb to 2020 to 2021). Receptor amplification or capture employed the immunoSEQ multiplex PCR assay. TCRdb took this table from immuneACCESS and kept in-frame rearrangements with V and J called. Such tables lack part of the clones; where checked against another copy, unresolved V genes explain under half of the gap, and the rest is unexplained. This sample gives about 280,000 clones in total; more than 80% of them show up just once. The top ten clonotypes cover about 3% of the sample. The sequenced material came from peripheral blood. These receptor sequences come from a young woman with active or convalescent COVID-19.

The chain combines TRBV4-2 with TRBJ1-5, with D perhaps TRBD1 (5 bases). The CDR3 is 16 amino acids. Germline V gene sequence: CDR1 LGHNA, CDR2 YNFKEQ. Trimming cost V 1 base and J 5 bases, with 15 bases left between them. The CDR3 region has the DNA TGTGCCAGCAGCCAAGCCAAAACAGGAGAGGATCAGCCCCAGCATTTT. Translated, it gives CASSQAKTGEDQPQHF.

CDR3 sequence reads: CASSPMGGRGQPQHF. For the CDR3, the DNA is TGTGCCAGCAGCCCCATGGGGGGTCGGGGTCAGCCCCAGCATTTT. The chain combines TRBV7-8 with TRBJ1-5, with D possibly being TRBD1 (5 bases). This CDR3 has 15 amino acids. Germline CDR1 is SGHVS and CDR2 is FQNEAQ. V lost 5 bases, J lost 6 bases, and 17 bases lay in between.

CDR3 DNA: TGTGCCAGCAGCTCAAAGGGACAGGGGGCGATTGGCTACACCTTC. The encoded protein is CASSSKGQGAIGYTF. The chain has TRBV2 and TRBJ1-2, with 12 bases matching TRBD1. Germline V lookup: CDR1 SNHLY, CDR2 FYNNEI. V was pared by 6 bases and J by 7 bases, with 9 bases of the junction left unmatched. The length of the CDR3 is 15 residues.

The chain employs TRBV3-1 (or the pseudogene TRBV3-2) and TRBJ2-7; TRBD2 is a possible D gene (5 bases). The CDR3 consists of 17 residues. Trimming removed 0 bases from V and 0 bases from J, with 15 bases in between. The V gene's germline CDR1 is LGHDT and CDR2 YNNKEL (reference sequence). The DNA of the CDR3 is TGTGCCAGCAGCCAAGATCGCGGGCCCGCGAGCTCCTACGAGCAGTACTTC. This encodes CASSQDRGPASSYEQYF.

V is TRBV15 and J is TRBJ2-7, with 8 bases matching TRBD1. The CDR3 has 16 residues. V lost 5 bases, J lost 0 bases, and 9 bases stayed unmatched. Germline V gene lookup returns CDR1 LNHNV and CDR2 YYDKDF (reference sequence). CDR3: CATSGWTGTSSYEQYF. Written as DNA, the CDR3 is TGTGCCACCAGCGGGTGGACAGGGACGAGCTCCTACGAGCAGTACTTC.

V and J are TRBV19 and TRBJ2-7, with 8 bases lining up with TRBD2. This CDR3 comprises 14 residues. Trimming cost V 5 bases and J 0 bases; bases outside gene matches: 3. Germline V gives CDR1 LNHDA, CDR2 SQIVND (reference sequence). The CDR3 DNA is TGTGCCAGTAGTGACGGGGGGGTCTCCTACGAGCAGTACTTC. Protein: CASSDGGVSYEQYF. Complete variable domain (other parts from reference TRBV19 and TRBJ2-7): DGGITQSPKYLFRKEGQNVTLSCEQNLNHDAMYWYRQDPGQGLRLIYYSQIVNDFQKGDIAEGYSVSREKKESFPLTVTSAQKNPTAFYLCASSDGGVSYEQYFGPGTRLTVT.

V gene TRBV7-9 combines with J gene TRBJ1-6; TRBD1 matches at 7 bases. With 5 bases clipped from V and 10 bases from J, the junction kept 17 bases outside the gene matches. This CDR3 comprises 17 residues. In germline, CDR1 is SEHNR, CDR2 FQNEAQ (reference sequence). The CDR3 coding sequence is TGTGCCAGCAGCCCCGCCGGGACAGTGCGCTTGGGGTCACCCCTCCACTTT. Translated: CASSPAGTVRLGSPLHF.